The 10 T cell receptor beta chains in this list originate from one sample, sequenced in a study of radiotherapy plus CTLA-4 blockade in lung cancer. Sequencing was performed with immunoSEQ multiplex PCR; in TCRdb, only in-frame clones are kept and a portion is missing. This table holds about 51,000 clones, roughly three quarters found once. Specimen: peripheral blood, collected from a patient treated with radiotherapy plus ipilimumab. These receptors all stem from a human donor with non-small cell lung cancer who had a complete response to radiotherapy plus ipilimumab.

CDR3 amino acids: CASSLKQGITDTQYF. For the CDR3, the DNA is TGTGCCAGCAGCTTAAAACAGGGGATCACAGATACGCAGTATTTT. The chain employs TRBV5-6 and TRBJ2-3; TRBD1 aligns across 7 bases. CDR3 length equals 15 residues. V gave up 2 bases and J gave up 2 bases; unmatched junction bases: 5. CDR1 is SGHDT, CDR2 YYEEEE, per germline. Together with reference TRBV5-6 and TRBJ2-3, the CDR3 gives the full variable domain: DAGVTQSPTHLIKTRGQQVTLRCSPKSGHDTVSWYQQALGQGPQFIFQYYEEEERQRGNFPDRFSGHQFPNYSSELNVNALLLGDSALYLCASSLKQGITDTQYFGPGTRLTVL.

The chain links TRBV6-5 to TRBJ2-3, with D possibly matching TRBD1 (6 bases). The CDR3 covers 15 residues. The V gene's germline CDR1 is MNHEY and CDR2 SVGAGI. The germline V and J ends were trimmed by 6 bases and 2 bases, with 15 bases remaining between them. The CDR3: CASSPGDANTDTQYF. The CDR3 DNA follows: TGTGCCAGCAGCCCAGGGGACGCTAACACAGATACGCAGTATTTT.

The chain is built from TRBV30 and TRBJ2-2; no clear D gene. CDR1 and CDR2 from the germline V gene are GTSNPN and SVGIG (reference sequence). Trimming removed 6 bases from V and 5 bases from J, with 4 bases in between. The CDR3 extends over 10 amino acids. CDR3 sequence: CACRTGELFF. The CDR3 nucleotides read TGTGCCTGTCGGACCGGGGAGCTGTTTTTT.

V gene TRBV5-6 combines with J gene TRBJ2-7, with D tentatively TRBD1 (6 bases). The CDR3 is 14 residues long. With 4 bases removed from V and 0 bases from J, the gap between germline ends came to 11 bases. Germline CDR1 and CDR2: SGHDT and YYEEEE. In DNA form, the CDR3 reads TGTGCCAGCAGCCGCGACAGGAGCTCCTACGAGCAGTACTTC. It encodes CASSRDRSSYEQYF.

This chain uses TRBV19 with TRBJ1-5; 7 bases agree with TRBD1. Germline V gene lookup returns CDR1 LNHDA and CDR2 SQIVND (reference sequence). Losses at the gene ends were 4 bases for V and 4 bases for J; bases not matched to a gene: 10. The CDR3 is made up of 16 amino acids. The chain's CDR3 is CASSTRQGLRNQPQHF. The CDR3 nucleotides are TGTGCCAGTAGTACACGACAGGGTTTGAGGAATCAGCCCCAGCATTTT.

The chain links TRBV19 to TRBJ1-5; 10 bases align to TRBD1. The length of the CDR3 is 13 residues. CDR1 LNHDA and CDR2 SQIVND come from the germline V gene (reference sequence). V lost 9 bases to trimming and J lost 4 bases; unmatched junction nucleotides: 3. The CDR3 is CASQDRGNQPQHF. CDR3 DNA: TGTGCCAGCCAGGACAGGGGGAATCAGCCCCAGCATTTT.

The chain combines TRBV5-6 with TRBJ1-1; TRBD1 might be the D (6 bases). The CDR3 is 16 residues long. Looked up from germline, CDR1 is SGHDT and CDR2 is YYEEEE. Trimming cost V 2 bases and J 6 bases, with 20 bases left between them. CDR3 DNA: TGTGCCAGCAGCTTCCTACAGGGTTCTGGGGTTGCTGAAGCTTTCTTT. Its protein product is CASSFLQGSGVAEAFF.

V is TRBV7-2 and J is TRBJ1-1; D call uncertain. Germline CDR1 is SGHTA and CDR2 is FQGNSA. V gave up 5 bases and J gave up 1 base, with 20 bases separating them. The CDR3 spans 17 residues. This CDR3 is CASSPGGLSGKNTEAFF. CDR3 bases: TGTGCCAGCAGCCCAGGCGGGTTATCGGGGAAGAACACTGAAGCTTTCTTT.

This clone appeared a few times. This chain uses TRBV6-5 with TRBJ1-3; 8 positions agree with TRBD1. After removal of 2 bases from V and 0 bases from J, the junction contained 3 bases not matched to a gene. CDR3 length equals 16 residues. Germline V gene sequence: CDR1 MNHEY, CDR2 SVGAGI. The CDR3 loop is CASSYGTGSSGNTIYF. The CDR3 bases are TGTGCCAGCAGTTACGGGACAGGCAGCTCTGGAAACACCATATATTTT.

V is TRBV27 and J is TRBJ2-7, with 7 bases lining up with TRBD2. V lost 2 bases to trimming and J lost 1 base; unmatched junction nucleotides: 5. Looked up from germline, CDR1 is MNHEY and CDR2 is SMNVEV (reference sequence). The CDR3 runs 15 residues. The CDR3 region is CASSLSRGGSYEQYF. In nucleotides, the CDR3 is TGTGCCAGCAGTTTAAGTAGGGGAGGGTCCTACGAGCAGTACTTC.